The 16 T cell receptor beta chains in this list originate from one sample, sequenced in a study of cytomegalovirus exposure and HLA in healthy donors. Primers included in the PCR were 60 Vbeta and 13 Jbeta primers. Generated by immunoSEQ multiplex PCR, the TCRdb table keeps only in-frame clones and is missing some. The sample carries a few hundred thousand clones, over 90% recorded once. The sequencing sample was made of PBMCs. The source is a girl aged 2 to 10 in good health and CMV-seronegative.

J is TRBJ1-2 and V is TRBV12-5; D not resolved. The CDR3 consists of 11 residues. Germline values: CDR1 LGHNT, CDR2 FRNRAP. The CDR3 spells CVSFFGSGYTF. CDR3 sequence (DNA): TGTGTTTCATTTTTTGGGAGCGGCTACACCTTC.

The genes are TRBV19 and TRBJ2-4; no reliable D call. The CDR3 length is 15 residues. Between the trimmed V and J ends, which lost 10 bases and 0 bases, there was a span of 16 bases. In germline, CDR1 is LNHDA, CDR2 SQIVND (reference sequence). The CDR3 sequence is CAIPERMEAKNIQYF. CDR3 sequence (DNA): TGTGCCATTCCAGAGAGGATGGAAGCCAAAAACATTCAGTACTTC.

V usage is TRBV30 and J usage is TRBJ2-3; D may be TRBD1 (6 bases). This CDR3 comprises 13 residues. The germline gives CDR1 GTSNPN, CDR2 SVGIG (reference sequence). The V end lost 6 bases, the J end lost 3 bases, and 13 bases lay between the germline ends. The CDR3 coding sequence is TGTGCCTGCTCAAGGGGGAGTACAGATACGCAGTATTTT. Amino acids: CACSRGSTDTQYF.

This clone has a single count. The rearrangement joins TRBV14 to TRBJ1-6, with 7 nucleotides matching TRBD1. The CDR3 extends over 13 amino acids. In germline, CDR1 is SGHDN, CDR2 FVKESK. Germline trimming cut 3 bases from V and 11 bases from J; bases unmatched to any gene: 4. The CDR3 bases are TGTGCCAGCAGCCAGACAGGGATTGCACCCCTCCACTTT. Translating it yields CASSQTGIAPLHF.

V gene TRBV10-1 combines with J gene TRBJ2-5; D might be TRBD1 (5 bases). V was clipped by 0 bases and J by 5 bases, with 10 bases between them. CDR3 length: 14 amino acids. The V gene's germline CDR1 is WNHNN and CDR2 SYGVQD (reference sequence). CDR3 in amino acids: CASSESGRVETQYF. In DNA, the CDR3 is TGCGCCAGCAGTGAGTCCGGCAGGGTGGAGACCCAGTACTTC.

The chain couples TRBV10-2 to TRBJ2-2; 7 nucleotides line up with TRBD1. Per the germline V gene, CDR1 is WSHSY and CDR2 is SAAADI. The CDR3 has 15 amino acids. V shed 7 bases, J shed 3 bases, and the junction held 8 bases outside the gene matches. Here the CDR3 DNA reads TGCGCCAGCATCCCAGGGGGTGGTGACACCGGGGAGCTGTTTTTT. Its translation: CASIPGGGDTGELFF.

The gene calls are TRBV5-1 and TRBJ2-7; TRBD1 matches 11 bases. The CDR3 loop spans 14 amino acids. Germline V gene sequence: CDR1 SGHRS, CDR2 YFSETQ. Trimming took 4 bases from V and 5 from J; bases not matched to a gene: 5. CDR3 protein: CASSGQGAINEQYF. CDR3 coding DNA: TGCGCCAGCAGCGGACAGGGGGCAATCAACGAGCAGTACTTC.

The CDR3 here is CASSFTGQSGNTIYF. Written as DNA, the CDR3 is TGCGCCAGCAGCTTTACAGGGCAGTCTGGAAACACCATATATTTT. The genes are TRBV5-1 and TRBJ1-3, with D tentatively TRBD1 (6 bases). The CDR3 is 15 residues long. The germline CDR1 and CDR2 sequences are SGHRS and YFSETQ. Trimming shortened V by 2 bases and J by 1 base, and 10 bases separated the two germline ends.

V usage is TRBV9 and J usage is TRBJ2-5; 8 bases map to TRBD2. The junction had 2 bases not matched to a gene; V was cut back by 3 bases and J by 4 bases. This CDR3 is built from 13 residues. Germline V gene lookup returns CDR1 SGDLS and CDR2 YYNGEE. The CDR3 protein is CASSGGLAETQYF. DNA of the CDR3: TGTGCCAGCAGCGGCGGACTAGCAGAGACCCAGTACTTC.

This chain links TRBV6-1 with TRBJ1-3, with 11 bases matching TRBD1. The CDR3 runs 17 residues. V gave up 2 bases and J gave up 2 bases; unmatched junction bases: 5. Germline CDR1 is MNHNS and CDR2 is SASEGT. The CDR3 region has the DNA TGTGCCAGCAGTGAATCAATGGGACAGGGGGCTGGAAACACCATATATTTT. This translates into CASSESMGQGAGNTIYF.

With respect to this clone: One end of the junction does not line up with germline, which may come from a read error. This chain joins TRBV6-5 and TRBJ1-6; a weak D match, TRBD1 (5 bases). The CDR3 contains 11 residues. CDR1 is MNHEY, CDR2 SVGAGI, per germline. CDR3 sequence reads: CASSYLTALSF. The CDR3 nucleotides read TGTGCCAGCAGTTACCTGACAGCTCTTTCCTTT.

This clone was observed once. This chain links TRBV6-5 with TRBJ1-5, with D maybe TRBD1 (5 bases). Germline V gene lookup returns CDR1 MNHEY and CDR2 SVGAGI. The CDR3 contains 13 residues. Trimming shortened V by 5 bases and J by 13 bases, and 18 bases separated the two germline ends. The DNA for the CDR3 is TGTGCCAGCAGTCCGGGGACTGTTGGCACACAGCATTTT. This gives the protein CASSPGTVGTQHF.

The genes are TRBV15 and TRBJ2-3; 10 positions match TRBD2. CDR1 is LNHNV, CDR2 YYDKDF, per germline (reference sequence). The CDR3 runs 16 residues. J was trimmed by 6 bases and V by 0 bases; bases with no gene match: 6. The chain's CDR3 is CATSRDLLAGVDTQYF. The CDR3 coding sequence is TGTGCCACCAGCAGAGACCTCCTAGCGGGAGTGGATACGCAGTATTTT.

In its sample, this clone was seen once. The chain recombines TRBV12-5 with TRBJ2-1; 10 nucleotides align to TRBD1. After removal of 3 bases from V and 8 bases from J, the junction contained 7 bases not matched to a gene. CDR1 LGHNT and CDR2 FRNRAP come from the germline V gene. The length of the CDR3 is 15 residues. The CDR3 here is CASGLGTGAPDEQFF. CDR3 DNA: TGTGCTAGTGGTTTAGGGACAGGGGCCCCCGATGAGCAGTTCTTC.

The chain combines TRBV9 with TRBJ2-5, with 12 bases identical to TRBD2. Looked up from germline, CDR1 is SGDLS and CDR2 is YYNGEE. The CDR3 runs 16 residues. Germline trimming cut 2 bases from V and 5 bases from J; bases unmatched to any gene: 7. CDR3 DNA: TGTGCCAGCAGCGTCCTAGCGGGGGGGACCCGGGAGACCCAGTACTTC. Translation: CASSVLAGGTRETQYF.

The V gene is TRBV12-5, the J gene TRBJ2-5; TRBD2 might be the D (5 bases). CDR3 length equals 16 residues. V was cut by 7 bases and J by 0 bases, with 18 bases left in between. Germline V CDR1 and CDR2: LGHNT, FRNRAP. The CDR3 loop is CASVLRQDLYQETQYF. In nucleotides, the CDR3 is TGTGCTAGTGTCCTGAGGCAGGACTTGTACCAAGAGACCCAGTACTTC. Drawing the rest from reference TRBV12-5 and TRBJ2-5, the complete variable domain is DARVTQTPRHKVTEMGQEVTMRCQPILGHNTVFWYRQTMMQGLELLAYFRNRAPLDDSGMPKDRFSAEMPDATLATLKIQPSEPRDSAVYFCASVLRQDLYQETQYFGPGTRLLVL.